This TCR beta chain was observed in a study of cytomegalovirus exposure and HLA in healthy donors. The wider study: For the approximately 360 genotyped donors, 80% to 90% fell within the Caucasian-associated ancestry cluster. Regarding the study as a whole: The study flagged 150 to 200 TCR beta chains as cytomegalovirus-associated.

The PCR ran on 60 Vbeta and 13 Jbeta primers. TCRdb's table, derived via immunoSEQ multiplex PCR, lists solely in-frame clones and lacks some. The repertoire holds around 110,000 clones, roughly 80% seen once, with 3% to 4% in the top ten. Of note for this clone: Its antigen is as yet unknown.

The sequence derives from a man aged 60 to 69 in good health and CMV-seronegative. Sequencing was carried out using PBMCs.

The CDR3 region has the DNA TGCGCCAGCAGCACGGGACAGCCAATGAGGGGCTACACCTTC. Translating it yields CASSTGQPMRGYTF. This chain connects TRBV5-1 to TRBJ1-2, with 7 bases matching TRBD1. The V segment lost 4 bases and the J segment 8 bases; nucleotides outside the gene matches: 11. CDR3 length equals 14 residues. Per germline, CDR1 SGHRS and CDR2 YFSETQ.